Shown below are 14 T cell receptor beta chains from a single sample sequenced in a study of cytomegalovirus exposure and HLA in healthy donors. PCR involved 60 Vbeta and 13 Jbeta primers. Assay: immunoSEQ multiplex PCR; the TCRdb copy retains only in-frame clones and omits some. This table has roughly 230,000 clones, more than 70% appearing once. Sequencing was performed on PBMCs. These receptors all stem from a boy younger than 18 in good health and CMV-seronegative.

The V gene is TRBV10-3, the J gene TRBJ2-2; D is unclear. Germline lookup yields CDR1 ENHRY and CDR2 SYGVKD. V shed 7 bases and J shed 5 bases, with 8 bases lying between them. The CDR3 is 12 amino acids. The CDR3 is CAIMRQTGELFF. CDR3 bases: TGTGCCATCATGAGGCAGACCGGGGAGCTGTTTTTT.

V and J are TRBV7-8 and TRBJ2-7, with D possibly being TRBD2 (6 bases). Germline lookup yields CDR1 SGHVS and CDR2 FQNEAQ. Trimming took off 5 bases at V and 3 bases at J, with 14 bases between the two ends. The CDR3 extends over 14 amino acids. The CDR3, as DNA: TGTGCCAGCAGCGATGGGACTGATTACTACGAGCAGTACTTC. Translation: CASSDGTDYYEQYF.

The rearrangement uses TRBV6-5 and TRBJ2-7, with 9 bases that match TRBD2. Germline assignment: CDR1 MNHEY and CDR2 SVGAGI. CDR3 length: 15 residues. Unmatched junction bases numbered 7, after V lost 5 bases and J lost 2 bases. CDR3 region: CASSKQAGGPYEQYF. Written as DNA, the CDR3 is TGTGCCAGCAGTAAACAAGCGGGGGGCCCCTACGAGCAGTACTTC.

This sequence joins TRBV10-3 and TRBJ2-2; 7 positions match TRBD1. The CDR3 is made up of 15 amino acids. V was pared by 6 bases and J by 5 bases, with 9 bases of the junction left unmatched. Germline V gene data show CDR1 as ENHRY and CDR2 as SYGVKD. The CDR3 loop reads CAISQRGRGTGELFF. CDR3 nucleotide sequence: TGTGCCATCAGCCAAAGGGGGCGAGGGACCGGGGAGCTGTTTTTT.

This clone was seen a handful of times. CDR3 nucleotides: TGTGCCAGCAGCTTTACTAGCGGGAGAGGGGAGACCCAGTACTTC. Protein: CASSFTSGRGETQYF. The chain has TRBV7-2 and TRBJ2-5, with 11 bases identical to TRBD2. Germline V CDR1 and CDR2: SGHTA, FQGNSA. The CDR3 contains 15 residues. After removal of 3 bases from V and 5 bases from J, the junction contained 5 bases not matched to a gene.

The chain joins TRBV5-8 to TRBJ2-1, with TRBD2 identical over 13 bases. Germline lookup yields CDR1 SGHTS and CDR2 YDEGEE. V was clipped by 0 bases and J by 7 bases; unmatched bases: 7. The CDR3 covers 17 residues. The CDR3 DNA is TGTGCCAGCAGCTTGGATGGATCACTAGCGGGAGGGAATGAGCAGTTCTTC. Amino acid sequence: CASSLDGSLAGGNEQFF.

The genes are TRBV2 and TRBJ1-3, with 8 bases lining up with TRBD1. Germline CDR1 reads SNHLY; CDR2 reads FYNNEI. CDR3 size: 17 residues. With V trimmed by 3 bases and J by 3 bases, 10 bases remained unmatched. DNA for the CDR3: TGTGCCAGCAGTGATCCTAGGACAGGGAGAAGTGGAAACACCATATATTTT. This translates into CASSDPRTGRSGNTIYF.

The V and J genes are TRBV20-1 and TRBJ2-4; D call uncertain. Trimming stripped 5 bases from V and 7 bases from J, with 6 bases between. The CDR3 length is 10 residues. CDR1 and CDR2 (germline): DFQATT, SNEGSKA (reference sequence). The CDR3 sequence is CSAEANIQYF. CDR3 in DNA: TGCAGTGCTGAGGCGAACATTCAGTACTTC.

This chain links TRBV7-3 with TRBJ1-4, with D tentatively TRBD1 (6 bases). The CDR3 is 15 amino acids. Trimming removed 5 bases from V and 3 bases from J, with 13 bases in between. CDR1 and CDR2 from the germline V gene are SGHTA and FQGTGA. This chain's CDR3 is CASSPTGPPNEKLFF. CDR3 DNA: TGTGCCAGCAGCCCTACAGGGCCGCCTAATGAAAAACTGTTTTTT. Based on the CDR3 plus reference TRBV7-3 and TRBJ1-4, the full variable domain is GAGVSQTPSNKVTEKGKYVELRCDPISGHTALYWYRQSLGQGPEFLIYFQGTGAADDSGLPNDRFFAVRPEGSVSTLKIQRTERGDSAVYLCASSPTGPPNEKLFFGSGTQLSVL.

This clone is a singleton in its sample. V gene TRBV9 combines with J gene TRBJ2-7, with TRBD2 matching over 9 bases. CDR3 length: 16 residues. The V gene's germline CDR1 is SGDLS and CDR2 YYNGEE. Unmatched junction bases numbered 10, after V lost 3 bases and J lost 3 bases. CDR3 region: CASSAIASGDFYEQYF. Written as DNA, the CDR3 is TGTGCCAGCAGCGCAATCGCTAGCGGGGATTTCTACGAGCAGTACTTC.

The chain uses TRBV2 and TRBJ2-3, with D perhaps matching TRBD1 (5 bases). The CDR3 contains 15 residues. Germline V lookup: CDR1 SNHLY, CDR2 FYNNEI. V was clipped by 3 bases and J by 1 base, with 11 bases between them. CDR3 in amino acids: CASSDYRLGTDTQYF. As DNA, the CDR3 is TGTGCCAGCAGTGATTACAGGCTCGGCACAGATACGCAGTATTTT.

The gene calls are TRBV27 and TRBJ1-1; D is undetermined. The CDR3 sequence is 13 residues long. The germline gives CDR1 MNHEY, CDR2 SMNVEV (reference sequence). Trimming shortened V by 6 bases and J by 7 bases, and 15 bases separated the two germline ends. The CDR3 sequence is CASSPGIGIEAFF. The CDR3 DNA reads TGTGCCAGCAGCCCCGGGATAGGAATTGAAGCTTTCTTT.

The chain links TRBV18 to TRBJ1-1; tentatively, D is TRBD1 (5 bases). The CDR3 is 14 amino acids. Germline CDR1 and CDR2: KGHSH and LQKENI. The V end was cut by 6 bases, the J end by 0 bases, with 11 bases between. CDR3: CASSLGGVNTEAFF. In DNA, the CDR3 is TGTGCCAGCTCCCTCGGGGGGGTGAACACTGAAGCTTTCTTT.

The gene calls are TRBV13 and TRBJ2-7; 16 bases line up with TRBD2. This CDR3 has 16 amino acids. The V and J ends lost 5 bases and 7 bases, in that order; junction bases with no gene match: 8. CDR1 is PRHDT, CDR2 FYEKMQ, per germline (reference sequence). The CDR3 coding sequence is TGTGCCAGCAGCCCCGGGACTAGCGGGGGGGCTGGGGAGCAGTACTTC. Residues: CASSPGTSGGAGEQYF.